This passage covers 25 T cell receptor beta chains from one sample sequenced in a study of molecular identifiers for immune sequencing clone quantification (dated by TCRdb to between 2017 and 2018). The method was PCR. The instrument given in TCRdb is Illumina HiSeq 4000. TCRdb reworked the public reads: Q25 trimming with fastp, MiXCR clone assembly, productive beta chains retained. Rows with one shared CDR3 protein collapse into an entry with the most common genes and DNA. This sample gives about 320,000 distinct CDR3 sequences in total; about 21% of them show up just once. The top ten hold 0.81% of the sample. The sequencing input was naive CD8+ T cells from blood, with Jurkat cell RNA spiked in. This sample's cell subset or site label indicates: FACS-sorted CD8+CD4-CCR7+CD45RA+ naive T cells. The origin of the receptors is a human donor in good health. Some libraries in this study had Jurkat cell RNA spiked in.

This clonotype turned up a few times. The CDR3: CASNWQGTDQPQHF. For the CDR3, the DNA is TGTGCCAGTAATTGGCAGGGGACTGATCAGCCCCAGCATTTT. The chain links TRBV19 to TRBJ1-5; D perhaps matches TRBD1 (6 bases). V was trimmed by 7 bases and J by 5 bases, leaving 15 bases between them. Germline V lookup: CDR1 LNHDA, CDR2 SQIVND (reference sequence). The CDR3 is 14 residues long.

This clonotype was counted many times. The chain is built from TRBV6-5 and TRBJ1-6; 7 positions match TRBD1. The CDR3 spans 13 residues. The germline CDR1 and CDR2 sequences are MNHEY and SVGAGI. V shed 10 bases and J 4 bases; nucleotides not matched to a gene: 4. The CDR3 here is CAIGQDYNSPLHF. For the CDR3, the DNA is TGTGCCATCGGACAGGATTATAATTCACCCCTCCACTTT.

Many counts were recorded for this clonotype. The chain links TRBV30 to TRBJ2-7; 9 nucleotides line up with TRBD1. The germline V gene has CDR1 GTSNPN and CDR2 SVGIG (reference sequence). J gave up 0 bases and V 2 bases, and 5 bases lay outside the gene matches. There are 15 residues in the CDR3. CDR3 bases: TGTGCCTGGAGTCCGGGGACAGGGTACTCCTACGAGCAGTACTTC. It specifies CAWSPGTGYSYEQYF. Filled out from reference TRBV30 and TRBJ2-7, the complete variable domain reads SQTIHQWPATLVQPVGSPLSLECTVEGTSNPNLYWYRQAAGRGLQLLFYSVGIGQISSEVPQNLSASRPQDRQFILSSKKLLLSDSGFYLCAWSPGTGYSYEQYFGPGTRLTVT.

Ten or more counts support this clonotype. The chain is built from TRBV29-1 and TRBJ2-2, with D perhaps being TRBD1 or TRBD2 (5 bases each). The CDR3 runs to 13 residues. Germline V gene lookup returns CDR1 SQVTM and CDR2 ANQGSEA. The germline V and J ends were trimmed by 8 bases and 7 bases, with 17 bases remaining between them. The CDR3 is CSYSGTLGGELFF. In DNA form, the CDR3 reads TGCAGCTATTCCGGGACGCTGGGCGGGGAGCTGTTTTTT.

Concerning this clonotype: Being one base from a much bigger clone, this may be a read error. V usage is TRBV2 and J usage is TRBJ2-3, with 7 bases identical to TRBD2. The ends lost 8 bases at V and 6 bases at J; junction bases unmatched: 17. The CDR3 is 16 amino acids. Germline CDR1 is SNHLY and CDR2 is FYNNEI. CDR3 amino acids: CASGERPAGLGDTQYF. CDR3 DNA: TGTGCCAGCGGGGAACGACCAGCGGGGCTGGGGGATACGCAGTATTTT.

This clonotype was counted many times. The chain joins TRBV6-6 to TRBJ1-5; D uncertain. The CDR3 covers 11 residues. Germline CDR1 reads MNHNY; CDR2 reads SVGAGI (reference sequence). Trimming removed 6 bases at V and 6 bases at J, with 6 bases between. In DNA, the CDR3 is TGTGCCAGCAGGGATGGTCAGCCCCAGCATTTT. This gives the protein CASRDGQPQHF.

On this clonotype: This may be a read error, as it is one base from a much larger clone. This sequence joins TRBV28 and TRBJ2-3; D unresolved. V was cut by 6 bases and J by 2 bases, with 15 bases left in between. Germline V gene data show CDR1 as MDHEN and CDR2 as SYDVKM. CDR3 size: 15 residues. The CDR3 protein is CASSPPDQNTDTQYF. The CDR3 DNA reads TGTGCCAGCAGCCCACCCGACCAAAACACAGATACGCAGTATTTT.

This clonotype showed up many times. V usage is TRBV6-5 and J usage is TRBJ2-7; D is perhaps TRBD2 (5 bases). This CDR3 contains 13 residues. Looked up from germline, CDR1 is MNHEY and CDR2 is SVGAGI. The V end was cut by 6 bases, the J end by 2 bases, with 11 bases between. The CDR3 sequence is CASRGDGAYEQYF. CDR3 DNA: TGTGCCAGCAGAGGTGACGGGGCCTACGAGCAGTACTTC.

This sequence joins TRBV11-3 and TRBJ2-3; either TRBD1 or TRBD2 may fit D (5 bases each). Per germline, CDR1 SGHNT and CDR2 YENEEA. The CDR3 loop spans 13 amino acids. The V end lost 4 bases, the J end lost 4 bases, and 9 bases lay between the germline ends. The CDR3 here is CASSSEGSDTQYF. The CDR3 DNA reads as TGTGCCAGCAGCTCAGAGGGGTCAGATACGCAGTATTTT. Using reference TRBV11-3 and TRBJ2-3 for the parts outside the CDR3, the full variable domain is EAGVVQSPRYKIIEKKQPVAFWCNPISGHNTLYWYLQNLGQGPELLIRYENEEAVDDSQLPKDRFSAERLKGVDSTLKIQPAELGDSAVYLCASSSEGSDTQYFGPGTRLTVL.

In its sample, this clonotype was seen many times. The chain couples TRBV9 to TRBJ1-2, with 7 bases that match TRBD1. V trimming: 0 bases; J trimming: 2 bases; junction bases outside the gene matches: 4. Germline values: CDR1 SGDLS, CDR2 YYNGEE. The CDR3 has 15 amino acids. The CDR3 loop is CASSVARGHNYGYTF. The CDR3 nucleotides read TGTGCCAGCAGCGTAGCTAGGGGGCACAACTATGGCTACACCTTC.

This clonotype was seen at least ten times. V is TRBV12-3 or TRBV12-4 and J is TRBJ2-3; TRBD1 agrees at 7 bases. V shed 5 bases and J 6 bases; nucleotides not matched to a gene: 11. The CDR3 has 15 residues. DNA of the CDR3: TGTGCCAGCAGTCGCGAGACAGGGTCCGGGGATACGCAGTATTTT. Encoded protein: CASSRETGSGDTQYF.

This clonotype was counted ten times or more. The genes are TRBV20-1 and TRBJ2-7; a possible D gene is TRBD2 (5 bases). The CDR3 length is 14 residues. The V and J ends lost 0 bases and 7 bases respectively, with 16 bases between them. Germline CDR1 reads DFQATT; CDR2 reads SNEGSKA (reference sequence). CDR3: CSARDQAGGWEQYF. The CDR3, as DNA: TGCAGTGCTAGAGATCAGGCAGGAGGTTGGGAGCAGTACTTC.

This clonotype was picked up a small number of times. The rearrangement joins TRBV11-2 to TRBJ2-1; 10 positions agree with TRBD2. The V gene end was trimmed by 0 bases and the J gene end by 8 bases; junction bases not matched to a gene: 7. This CDR3 has 16 residues. The germline gives CDR1 SGHAT, CDR2 FQNNGV. Here the CDR3 reads CASSLEYSGGAYEQFF. CDR3 nucleotide sequence: TGTGCCAGCAGCTTAGAGTACAGCGGGGGGGCCTATGAGCAGTTCTTC.

With respect to this clonotype: A much larger clone differs by one base, so this may be a read error. J is TRBJ1-1 and V is TRBV29-1; the D gene is possibly TRBD1 (5 bases). This CDR3 has 13 amino acids. Germline lookup yields CDR1 SQVTM and CDR2 ANQGSEA. The CDR3 reads CSVETGANTKAFF. In nucleotides, the CDR3 is TGCAGCGTTGAAACCGGGGCGAACACTAAAGCTTTCTTT. Drawing the rest from reference TRBV29-1 and TRBJ1-1, the complete variable domain is SAVISQKPSRDICQRGTSLTIQCQVDSQVTMMFWYRQQPGQSLTLIATANQGSEATYESGFVIDKFPISRPNLTFSTLTVSNMSPEDSSIYLCSVETGANTKAFFGQGTRLTVV.

This clonotype showed up many times. The chain is built from TRBV6-5 and TRBJ2-6, with D unclear. Trimming removed 6 bases from V and 0 bases from J, with 15 bases in between. The germline CDR1 and CDR2 sequences are MNHEY and SVGAGI. The CDR3 totals 17 residues. CDR3 amino acids: CASSPQSFLSGANVLTF. CDR3 DNA: TGTGCCAGCAGCCCGCAGAGCTTTCTCTCTGGGGCCAACGTCCTGACTTTC.

This clonotype appeared many times. The chain joins TRBV27 to TRBJ2-7; 9 bases are shared with TRBD2. V dropped 6 bases and J dropped 6; count of bases not matched to a gene: 3. Looked up from germline, CDR1 is MNHEY and CDR2 is SMNVEV (reference sequence). This CDR3 comprises 12 residues. The CDR3 loop is CASRAGGVEQYF. The CDR3 DNA reads TGTGCCAGCAGGGCGGGAGGGGTCGAGCAGTACTTC.

This clonotype was seen a single time. This may come from a read error, since a much larger clone is one base off. The chain has TRBV7-6 and TRBJ2-2, with D tentatively TRBD1 or TRBD2 (5 bases each). CDR1 is SGHVS, CDR2 FNYEAQ, per germline. The CDR3 length is 15 residues. CDR3 DNA: TGTGCCAGCAGCTTAGTAGTGCAGGGCACCGGGGAGCTGTCTTTT. This codes for CASSLVVQGTGELSF.

This clonotype was recorded a few times. V usage is TRBV4-1 and J usage is TRBJ2-7, with TRBD1 identical over 7 bases. In germline, CDR1 is MGHRA, CDR2 YSYEKL. The CDR3 spans 13 residues. After removal of 3 bases from V and 6 bases from J, the junction contained 5 bases not matched to a gene. In DNA, the CDR3 is TGCGCCAGCAGCCAGCTACAGGGGCTCGAGCAGTACTTC. Its protein product is CASSQLQGLEQYF.

This chain connects TRBV27 to TRBJ1-1; the match to TRBD1 covers 9 bases. In germline, CDR1 is MNHEY, CDR2 SMNVEV (reference sequence). This CDR3 is 16 amino acids long. Losses at the gene ends were 3 bases for V and 0 bases for J; bases not matched to a gene: 5. CDR3 DNA sequence: TGTGCCAGCAGTTTTGAACAGGGGGCCATGAACACTGAAGCTTTCTTT. Its translation is CASSFEQGAMNTEAFF.

This clonotype has at least ten counts. The genes are TRBV27 and TRBJ2-1, with TRBD1 matching 10 bases. The trim removed 5 bases at V and 8 bases at J, leaving 9 bases unmatched. The germline CDR1 and CDR2 sequences are MNHEY and SMNVEV (reference sequence). This CDR3 spans 15 amino acids. CDR3 DNA: TGTGCCAGCAGTCCGATTTTGACAGGGGGCCATGAGCAGTTCTTC. Protein: CASSPILTGGHEQFF.

The V and J genes are TRBV5-6 and TRBJ2-3; perhaps TRBD2 as D (6 bases). The CDR3 spans 15 residues. Germline V CDR1 and CDR2: SGHDT, YYEEEE. Trimming left V 6 bases short and J 2 bases short, with 16 bases between. CDR3 amino acids: CASMASGRDTDTQYF. DNA of the CDR3: TGTGCCAGCATGGCCAGCGGGCGCGACACAGATACGCAGTATTTT.

Details on this clonotype: One base away lies a much larger clone, so this may be a sequencing read error. The CDR3 does not close with the conserved phenylalanine or tryptophan, likely indicating a read error. This rearrangement joins TRBV7-9 to TRBJ2-3; tentative D call: TRBD2 (5 bases). The length of the CDR3 is 16 residues. The germline gives CDR1 SEHNR, CDR2 FQNEAQ (reference sequence). Trimming took 5 bases from V and 2 from J, leaving 17 bases between them. CDR3 residues: CASSLTGLAFTDTQYL. The CDR3 nucleotides read TGTGCCAGCAGCCTCACCGGACTGGCTTTCACAGATACGCAGTATCTT.

This clonotype was detected many times. This chain connects TRBV14 to TRBJ2-1, with TRBD2 matching 8 bases. V lost 4 bases, J lost 4 bases, and 9 bases stayed unmatched. The CDR3 spans 16 residues. Germline assignment: CDR1 SGHDN and CDR2 FVKESK. The CDR3 DNA reads as TGTGCCAGCAGCCCAACCCGGACTAGCTTTTACAATGAGCAGTTCTTC. Its protein is CASSPTRTSFYNEQFF.

At least ten counts were recorded for this clonotype. The rearrangement links TRBV28 to TRBJ2-7, with 10 bases matching TRBD2. CDR3 size: 14 residues. Germline CDR1 MDHEN, CDR2 SYDVKM. V shed 5 bases, J shed 0 bases, and the junction held 1 base outside the gene matches. The chain's CDR3 is CASSRTSGSYEQYF. For the CDR3, the DNA is TGTGCCAGCAGTCGGACTAGCGGCTCCTACGAGCAGTACTTC.

The chain is built from TRBV20-1 and TRBJ2-1, with TRBD2 matching over 10 bases. Looked up from germline, CDR1 is DFQATT and CDR2 is SNEGSKA (reference sequence). This CDR3 is 15 amino acids long. V lost 0 bases and J lost 8; bases outside the gene matches: 7. This chain's CDR3 is CSARDRASGSYEQFF. CDR3 DNA sequence: TGCAGTGCTAGAGATCGGGCTAGCGGGAGTTATGAGCAGTTCTTC.